The 8 T cell receptor beta chains below all came from one sample that was sequenced in a study of spatial heterogeneity in lung cancer. Each CDR3 protein is one row after TCRdb ran MiXCR on the 5' RACE reads. Of fewer than 55,000 distinct CDR3 sequences in the sample, more than 6.5% were seen once. Documented time point: blood at routine non-recurrence follow-up after resection. Sequencing was performed on whole RNA extracted from tumor and nontumor lung tissue, or from frozen PBMC, and the material was left unsorted. The material was PBMCs, obtained at follow-up. All receptors come from a female donor with early-stage non-small cell lung cancer.

The chain recombines TRBV6-2 or TRBV6-3 with TRBJ2-3; no clear D. Trimming pared 3 bases from V and 3 bases from J, leaving 10 bases between. The length of the CDR3 is 14 residues. Germline loops: CDR1 MNHEY, CDR2 SVGEGT. The CDR3 is CASSYGMGTDTQYF. The DNA for the CDR3 is TGTGCCAGCAGTTATGGTATGGGAACAGATACGCAGTATTTT.

This clonotype was recorded a few times. The J gene is TRBJ2-5, the V gene TRBV7-8; the match to TRBD1 covers 8 bases. The J segment lost 5 bases and the V segment lost 0 bases, leaving 8 bases of the junction unmatched. Germline V lookup: CDR1 SGHVS, CDR2 FQNEAQ. The CDR3 sequence is 16 residues long. The CDR3 loop is CASSLAGDRGWETQYF. The CDR3 region has the DNA TGTGCCAGCAGCTTAGCGGGCGACAGGGGATGGGAGACCCAGTACTTC.

Note on this clonotype: Given a much more abundant clone one base away, this may be a read error. Since no conserved phenylalanine or tryptophan closes the CDR3, a read error is the likely cause. The V call is TRBV7-6, the J call TRBJ1-5; D is uncertain. The CDR3 sequence is 18 residues long. CDR1 and CDR2 from the germline V gene are SGHVS and FNYEAQ. The V gene lost 5 bases and the J gene lost 4 bases, with 24 bases spanning the gap. The CDR3 DNA is TGTGCCAGCAGCACCATCCAGATTCCTGGGCGGATTAATCAGCCCCAGCATCTT. This codes for CASSTIQIPGRINQPQHL.

The chain recombines TRBV5-1 with TRBJ2-1; TRBD2 agrees at 10 bases. There are 18 residues in the CDR3. The J segment lost 0 bases and the V segment lost 4 bases, leaving 10 bases of the junction unmatched. Germline CDR1 reads SGHRS; CDR2 reads YFSETQ. The CDR3 is CASSRMGLASFSYNEQFF. In nucleotides, the CDR3 is TGCGCCAGCAGCAGGATGGGACTAGCGAGTTTCTCCTACAATGAGCAGTTCTTC.

This clonotype was picked up a small number of times. The rearrangement uses TRBV20-1 and TRBJ2-2, with D possibly being TRBD2 (6 bases). Germline CDR1 DFQATT, CDR2 SNEGSKA (reference sequence). Trimming shortened V by 0 bases and J by 0 bases, and 8 bases separated the two germline ends. The CDR3 is 15 amino acids. CDR3 DNA sequence: TGCAGTGCTAGAGACAGGGACTCGAACACCGGGGAGCTGTTTTTT. As protein: CSARDRDSNTGELFF.

The sample holds many counts of this clonotype. The V call is TRBV9, the J call TRBJ1-5, with 7 bases aligning to TRBD1. The CDR3 sequence is 14 residues long. V dropped 3 bases and J dropped 5; count of bases not matched to a gene: 5. Germline lookup yields CDR1 SGDLS and CDR2 YYNGEE. The CDR3 here is CASSATGKDQPQHF. DNA for the CDR3: TGTGCCAGCAGCGCGACAGGGAAGGATCAGCCCCAGCATTTT.

A note on this clonotype: Possible read error: a much larger clone is one base away. The rearrangement uses TRBV11-2 and TRBJ2-2, with D perhaps given as TRBD1 or TRBD2 (5 bases each). Germline V CDR1 and CDR2: SGHAT, FQNNGV. The CDR3 sequence is 18 residues long. CDR3 residues: CASSPRGNFYANTGALFF. The CDR3 coding sequence is TGTGCCAGCTCCCCGAGGGGTAACTTTTACGCGAACACCGGGGCGCTGTTTTTT.

This clonotype was seen repeatedly, ten times or more. The chain is built from TRBV15 and TRBJ1-1; D call uncertain. V was trimmed by 6 bases and J by 10 bases, leaving 15 bases between them. From germline, CDR1 is LNHNV and CDR2 YYDKDF (reference sequence). CDR3 length equals 12 residues. The CDR3 DNA reads TGTGCCACCAGTATCCCCAATAAGCGAGCTTTCTTT. Amino acid sequence: CATSIPNKRAFF.